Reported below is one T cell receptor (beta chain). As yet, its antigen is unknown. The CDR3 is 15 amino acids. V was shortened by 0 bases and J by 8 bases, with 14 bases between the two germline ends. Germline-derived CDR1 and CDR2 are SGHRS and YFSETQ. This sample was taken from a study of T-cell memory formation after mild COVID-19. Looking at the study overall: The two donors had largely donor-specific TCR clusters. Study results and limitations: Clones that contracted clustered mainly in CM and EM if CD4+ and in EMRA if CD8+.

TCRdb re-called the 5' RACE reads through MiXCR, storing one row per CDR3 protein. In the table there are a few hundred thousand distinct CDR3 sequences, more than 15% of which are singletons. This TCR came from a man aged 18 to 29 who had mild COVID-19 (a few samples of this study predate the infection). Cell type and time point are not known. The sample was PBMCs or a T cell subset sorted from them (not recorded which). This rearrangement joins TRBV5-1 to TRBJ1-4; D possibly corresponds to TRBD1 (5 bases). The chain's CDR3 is CASSLDGGGKEKLFF. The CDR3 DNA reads TGCGCCAGCAGCTTGGATGGCGGGGGGAAAGAAAAACTGTTTTTT.